This T cell receptor beta chain is from a study of blood T cell repertoires in COVID-19. This clone was counted once. Germline V lookup: CDR1 LNHDA, CDR2 SQIVND (reference sequence). V was shortened by 7 bases and J by 0 bases, with 18 bases between the two germline ends. The CDR3 covers 17 residues. Measured with immunoSEQ multiplex PCR; TCRdb has only the in-frame clones, and not every one. The sample consists of 300,000 to 400,000 clones, around 86% of them appearing once. The receptor was derived from a man aged 60-69 years who had recovered from COVID-19. Sequencing was done on a sample of PBMCs or T cells enriched from blood (not recorded which). The chain combines TRBV19 with TRBJ1-4, with D possibly matching TRBD1 (6 bases). The CDR3 loop reads CASIPHGQSATNEKLFF. The CDR3 nucleotides are TGTGCCAGTATCCCCCACGGACAGAGTGCAACTAATGAAAAACTGTTTTTT. Combining the CDR3 with reference TRBV19 and TRBJ1-4 gives the whole variable domain DGGITQSPKYLFRKEGQNVTLSCEQNLNHDAMYWYRQDPGQGLRLIYYSQIVNDFQKGDIAEGYSVSREKKESFPLTVTSAQKNPTAFYLCASIPHGQSATNEKLFFGSGTQLSVL.